One and the same sample provided the 18 T cell receptor beta chains below, sequenced in a study of blood T cell repertoires in COVID-19. TCRdb's copy holds only in-frame clones and misses some; the assay was immunoSEQ multiplex PCR. The sample holds roughly 20,000 clones, roughly 75% seen once. Input material: peripheral blood. The source of these receptors is a man in his fifties or sixties with active COVID-19.

This clone appeared once. The chain joins TRBV11-2 to TRBJ2-7, with 9 bases that match TRBD2. With V trimmed by 3 bases and J by 6 bases, 15 bases remained unmatched. The CDR3 has 17 residues. Germline CDR1 is SGHAT and CDR2 is FQNNGV. CDR3 sequence reads: CASSLWGVAGVAVEQYF. Written as DNA, the CDR3 is TGTGCCAGCAGCTTGTGGGGTGTAGCGGGAGTAGCTGTCGAGCAGTACTTC. Variable domain in full (rest from reference TRBV11-2 and TRBJ2-7): EAGVAQSPRYKIIEKRQSVAFWCNPISGHATLYWYQQILGQGPKLLIQFQNNGVVDDSQLPKDRFSAERLKGVDSTLKIQPAKLEDSAVYLCASSLWGVAGVAVEQYFGPGTRLTVT.

This sequence joins TRBV5-1 and TRBJ2-7, with no clear D. Trimming left V 1 base short and J 3 bases short, with 5 bases between. Germline V gene data show CDR1 as SGHRS and CDR2 as YFSETQ. The CDR3 runs to 12 residues. CDR3 protein: CASSLTSYEQYF. The CDR3 bases are TGCGCCAGCAGCTTGACCAGCTACGAGCAGTACTTC.

This clone was counted only a few times. The chain employs TRBV7-9 and TRBJ2-7; the D is unclear. This CDR3 spans 16 amino acids. Germline V gene data show CDR1 as SEHNR and CDR2 as FQNEAQ (reference sequence). Trimming pared 6 bases from V and 4 bases from J, leaving 22 bases between. Here the CDR3 reads CASRPAGGLHKYEQYF. The CDR3 nucleotides read TGTGCCAGCAGACCAGCCGGCGGCCTCCACAAGTACGAGCAGTACTTC.

V gene TRBV7-2 combines with J gene TRBJ2-3; 7 bases line up with TRBD2. Germline V gives CDR1 SGHTA, CDR2 FQGNSA. The CDR3 consists of 15 residues. V was pared by 5 bases and J by 3 bases, with 8 bases of the junction left unmatched. The CDR3 spells CASSPRGGRTDTQYF. CDR3 coding DNA: TGTGCCAGCAGCCCCCGTGGCGGGAGAACAGATACGCAGTATTTT.

V usage is TRBV5-6 and J usage is TRBJ1-2; 7 bases are shared with TRBD1. The CDR3 sequence is 13 residues long. Germline-derived CDR1 and CDR2 are SGHDT and YYEEEE. Unmatched junction bases numbered 3, after V lost 1 base and J lost 6 bases. CDR3 loop: CASSLRQGDGYTF. The CDR3 DNA is TGTGCCAGCAGCTTGCGCCAGGGGGATGGCTACACCTTC.

This clone was counted only a few times. The genes are TRBV30 and TRBJ1-2; D is possibly TRBD1 (5 bases). This CDR3 contains 12 residues. Between the trimmed V and J ends, which lost 7 bases and 5 bases, there was a span of 14 bases. From germline, CDR1 is GTSNPN and CDR2 SVGIG (reference sequence). CDR3 protein: CALRPDSYGYTF. The CDR3 region has the DNA TGTGCCTTAAGGCCCGACAGTTATGGCTACACCTTC. Together with reference TRBV30 and TRBJ1-2, the CDR3 gives the full variable domain: SQTIHQWPATLVQPVGSPLSLECTVEGTSNPNLYWYRQAAGRGLQLLFYSVGIGQISSEVPQNLSASRPQDRQFILSSKKLLLSDSGFYLCALRPDSYGYTFGSGTRLTVV.

The chain has TRBV7-9 and TRBJ1-1, with 11 bases fitting TRBD1. Germline V CDR1 and CDR2: SEHNR, FQNEAQ (reference sequence). With 5 bases clipped from V and 5 bases from J, the junction kept 4 bases outside the gene matches. CDR3 length: 14 residues. CDR3 nucleotides: TGTGCCAGCAGCCGCGGACAGGGGGCGACTGAAGCTTTCTTT. As protein: CASSRGQGATEAFF.

This chain links TRBV15 with TRBJ2-5; TRBD1 matches 12 bases. The CDR3 is 18 amino acids. J gave up 5 bases and V 3 bases, and 13 bases lay outside the gene matches. Germline CDR1 is LNHNV and CDR2 is YYDKDF (reference sequence). The CDR3 is CATSRAPGQGAQRETQYF. The CDR3 DNA follows: TGTGCCACCAGCAGGGCGCCGGGACAGGGGGCGCAGCGGGAGACCCAGTACTTC.

This chain links TRBV7-8 with TRBJ2-3; possible D gene TRBD1, 6 bases. The V end lost 4 bases, the J end lost 5 bases, and 13 bases lay between the germline ends. Germline values: CDR1 SGHVS, CDR2 FQNEAQ. The CDR3 is made up of 14 amino acids. The CDR3: CASSSQGSGDTQYF. The CDR3 nucleotides are TGTGCCAGCAGCTCACAGGGTTCGGGAGATACGCAGTATTTT.

The rearrangement joins TRBV5-1 to TRBJ1-6; 7 bases are shared with TRBD1. This CDR3 has 14 residues. Germline V gene sequence: CDR1 SGHRS, CDR2 YFSETQ. Trimming cost V 4 bases and J 6 bases; bases outside gene matches: 4. The DNA for the CDR3 is TGCGCCAGCAGCACCGGACAGGCTAATTCACCCCTCCACTTT. The encoded protein is CASSTGQANSPLHF.

This clone was detected only once. The chain couples TRBV19 to TRBJ1-5, with D perhaps matching TRBD1 (5 bases). Trimming cost V 7 bases and J 2 bases, with 15 bases left between them. The CDR3 consists of 15 residues. Germline CDR1 is LNHDA and CDR2 is SQIVND (reference sequence). The CDR3 DNA reads as TGTGCCAGTAAGGGGCGACTTGGGGGCAATCAGCCCCAGCATTTT. Translation: CASKGRLGGNQPQHF.

The J gene is TRBJ2-7, the V gene TRBV5-1; D perhaps matches TRBD1 (5 bases). The V gene lost 4 bases and the J gene lost 3 bases, with 11 bases spanning the gap. Per the germline V gene, CDR1 is SGHRS and CDR2 is YFSETQ. The CDR3 covers 13 residues. The CDR3 nucleotides read TGCGCCAGCAGCCTATTAGGGGACTACGAGCAGTACTTC. Its protein product is CASSLLGDYEQYF.

This clone was picked up a small number of times. This rearrangement joins TRBV27 to TRBJ2-7; 9 bases align to TRBD1. CDR3 length: 15 amino acids. CDR1 is MNHEY, CDR2 SMNVEV, per germline (reference sequence). Germline trimming cut 5 bases from V and 0 bases from J; bases unmatched to any gene: 5. The CDR3 sequence: CASSPDRGTSYEQYF. CDR3 bases: TGTGCCAGCAGTCCAGACAGGGGGACCTCCTACGAGCAGTACTTC.

The rearrangement joins TRBV24-1 to TRBJ2-1; D possibly corresponds to TRBD2 (7 bases). CDR1 and CDR2 from the germline V gene are KGHDR and SFDVKD. The CDR3 contains 16 residues. V was pared by 5 bases and J by 7 bases, with 20 bases between. This CDR3 reads CATSVGGAGAENEQFF. CDR3 nucleotides: TGTGCCACCAGTGTCGGCGGGGCGGGGGCGGAGAATGAGCAGTTCTTC.

The chain is built from TRBV7-2 and TRBJ2-1; tentative D call: TRBD1 (5 bases). CDR1 and CDR2 (germline): SGHTA, FQGNSA. V lost 0 bases and J 2 bases, leaving 11 bases between the germline ends. The CDR3 spans 16 residues. CDR3 sequence: CASSLAGVGTYNEQFF. CDR3 nucleotide sequence: TGTGCCAGCAGCTTAGCAGGGGTAGGGACCTACAATGAGCAGTTCTTC.

This clone was found a few times. The rearrangement uses TRBV4-2 and TRBJ2-7; TRBD2 agrees at 8 bases. Trimming cost V 0 bases and J 4 bases; bases outside gene matches: 11. The CDR3 loop spans 17 amino acids. CDR1 LGHNA and CDR2 YNFKEQ come from the germline V gene. CDR3 in DNA: TGTGCCAGCAGCCAAGATCTAACGCGGGGGGTTGAATACGAGCAGTACTTC. It is translated as CASSQDLTRGVEYEQYF.

The J gene is TRBJ2-5, the V gene TRBV7-9; D not certain. The CDR3 extends over 13 amino acids. Germline-derived CDR1 and CDR2 are SEHNR and FQNEAQ (reference sequence). V shed 1 base and J shed 5 bases, with 8 bases lying between them. CDR3 protein: CASSLEFGETQYF. CDR3 coding DNA: TGTGCCAGCAGCTTAGAATTCGGGGAGACCCAGTACTTC.

The chain employs TRBV7-6 and TRBJ2-1; D remains unclear. Trimming cost V 3 bases and J 4 bases, with 13 bases left between them. This CDR3 region has 15 residues. Germline assignment: CDR1 SGHVS and CDR2 FNYEAQ. This chain's CDR3 is CASSLEATPYNEQFF. Written as DNA, the CDR3 is TGTGCCAGCAGCTTGGAAGCGACCCCATACAATGAGCAGTTCTTC. The full variable domain, completed using reference TRBV7-6 and TRBJ2-1, is GAGVSQSPRYKVTKRGQDVALRCDPISGHVSLYWYRQALGQGPEFLTYFNYEAQQDKSGLPNDRFSAERPEGSISTLTIQRTEQRDSAMYRCASSLEATPYNEQFFGPGTRLTVL.